The T cell receptor beta chain under discussion was sequenced for a study of blood T cell repertoires in COVID-19. Study-level information: T cells, B-cell-depleted T cells, or PBMCs supplied cDNA or gDNA.

Germline-derived CDR1 and CDR2 are LNHNV and YYDKDF (reference sequence). This CDR3 contains 15 residues. The V end was cut by 3 bases, the J end by 4 bases, with 12 bases between. In the authors' methods: Nucleated cell counts were estimated from reference gene primer amplification. Only in-frame clones appear in the TCRdb table, and some are missing; sequencing was by immunoSEQ multiplex PCR. That table supplies the V and J calls and clone size; D and trimming were determined from the DNA. Here the sample spans about 120,000 clones, 85% being singletons. The clonotype was recovered from a human donor in a cohort sampled during active COVID-19. The J gene is TRBJ1-4, the V gene TRBV15; unclear D gene. The specimen was peripheral blood. The CDR3 region is CATSSPPAGNEKLFF. The CDR3 DNA reads TGTGCCACCAGCAGCCCTCCGGCGGGTAATGAAAAACTGTTTTTT.